A selection of T cell receptor beta chains follows, all from one sample in a study of T cells after yellow fever vaccination. TCRdb ran MiXCR on the 5' RACE reads and lists one entry per CDR3 protein. Of 250,000 to 350,000 distinct CDR3 sequences listed, approximately 10% are singletons. Sample: CD4+ T cells sorted from PBMCs, taken 5 days after the yellow fever booster vaccination. The receptors stem from a man aged 18-30 years who received the YFV17D yellow fever vaccine. Both conserved end residues are part of each CDR3. D genes are given only for firm matches. Clone size is stated in some rows and not others, as once, few, many or a class when expanded.

V gene	D gene	clone size	J gene	CDR3 DNA	CDR3 protein
TRBV9	TRBD1	.	TRBJ1-2	TGTGCCAGCAGCACGTCACACCTTGGGACAGGGGATGGCTACACCTTC	CASSTSHLGTGDGYTF
TRBV5-1	TRBD1	few	TRBJ1-1	TGCGCCAGCAGTTCCGGGACAGGGACTTCTGAAGCTTTCTTT	CASSSGTGTSEAFF
TRBV4-3	TRBD2	.	TRBJ2-3	TGCGCCAGCAGCGGGGGAGGGCACGGCACAGATACGCAGTATTTT	CASSGGGHGTDTQYF
TRBV20-1	.	few	TRBJ2-5	TGCAGTGCTAGAGATCGCACAGGGAGTTGGGAGACCCAGTACTTC	CSARDRTGSWETQYF
TRBV27	.	.	TRBJ1-3	TGTGCCAGCAGTTTTACAGGGCTCTCTGGAAACACCATATATTTT	CASSFTGLSGNTIYF
TRBV6-5	TRBD1	.	TRBJ2-5	TGTGCCAGCAGTTACTCAGGGACAGCACTCCAAGAGACCCAGTACTTC	CASSYSGTALQETQYF
TRBV20-1	TRBD1	.	TRBJ1-6	TGCAGTGCTAGGGTAGACAGGGAAGGCTCACCCCTCCACTTT	CSARVDREGSPLHF
TRBV6-5	.	few	TRBJ1-2	TGTGCCAGCAGTTACTCGAACCACAATGGTGGCTACACCTTC	CASSYSNHNGGYTF
TRBV20-1	.	.	TRBJ2-5	TGCAGTGCTAGAGTTATTTTCGGGCAGCAAGAGACCCAGTACTTC	CSARVIFGQQETQYF
TRBV20-1	TRBD2	.	TRBJ2-3	TGCAGTGCTAGCCCGGGACTAGCGGGACCTAGCACAGATACGCAGTATTTT	CSASPGLAGPSTDTQYF
TRBV4-2	.	.	TRBJ1-6	TGTGCCAGCAGCCAAGGCAGTCTTAATTCACCCCTCCACTTT	CASSQGSLNSPLHF
TRBV29-1	.	many	TRBJ2-1	TGCAGCGTGCCCCGGAGGGGGCTAGCGGGCATTCGGGGTGAGCAGTTCTTC	CSVPRRGLAGIRGEQFF
TRBV7-6	TRBD2	.	TRBJ2-7	TGTGCCAGCAGCTCCTGGACTAGCGGGGGGCCACTTAGCTACGAGCAGTACTTC	CASSSWTSGGPLSYEQYF
TRBV5-1	.	.	TRBJ2-6	TGCGCCAGCAGCTCACGCTCTGGGGCCAACGTCCTGACTTTC	CASSSRSGANVLTF
TRBV29-1	.	few	TRBJ1-3	TGCAGCGGGTCAGCCTCTGGAAACACCATATATTTT	CSGSASGNTIYF
TRBV7-2	TRBD1	few	TRBJ1-5	TGTGCCAGCAGTCACGACAGGGCCGGGCAGCCCCAGCATTTT	CASSHDRAGQPQHF
TRBV12-3/TRBV12-4	.	.	TRBJ1-2	TGTGCCAGCAGTTTAAAGCGGGCCAGGTCCGGCTACACCTTC	CASSLKRARSGYTF
TRBV18	TRBD1	many	TRBJ2-7	TGTGCCAGCTCACCCGCCGGACAGGGAGGTAACGAGCAGTACTTC	CASSPAGQGGNEQYF
TRBV4-2	TRBD1	few	TRBJ2-2	TGTGCCAGCAGCCAAGCGGGACAGGGTTTCACCGGGGAGCTGTTTTTT	CASSQAGQGFTGELFF
TRBV7-2	.	few	TRBJ2-1	TGTGCCAGCAGCTTAGGCGTCGGGCAGTTCTTC	CASSLGVGQFF
TRBV29-1	TRBD2	few	TRBJ2-5	TGCAGCGTTGGGTCGGGGGGGTCCGGGACCCAGTACTTC	CSVGSGGSGTQYF
TRBV5-1	.	many	TRBJ1-1	TGCGCCAGCAGCTTCATGGACAGACTCACTGAAGCTTTCTTT	CASSFMDRLTEAFF
TRBV3-1	.	few	TRBJ2-5	TGTGCCAGCAGCCAAGAAATAGGCAGCCAAGAGACCCAGTACTTC	CASSQEIGSQETQYF
TRBV4-1	TRBD2	few	TRBJ2-3	TGCGCCAGCAGCCAAGATGCAGGACTAGCTAGTCCAGATACGCAGTATTTT	CASSQDAGLASPDTQYF
TRBV30	TRBD1	few	TRBJ1-2	TGTGCCTGGTTTAAGACAGGGGAGGCGTGGACCTTC	CAWFKTGEAWTF
TRBV29-1	.	.	TRBJ2-1	TGCAGCGTTGGGGTGGGGGCGGACAATGAGCAGTTCTTC	CSVGVGADNEQFF
TRBV2	TRBD1	.	TRBJ2-5	TGTGCCAGAAGAACGGGACAGGAGACCCAGTACTTC	CARRTGQETQYF
TRBV7-2	.	many	TRBJ2-1	TGTGCCAGCAGCTCCCGAGGGGGGGGGAAGTTGCAGGAGCAGTTCTTC	CASSSRGGGKLQEQFF
TRBV15	TRBD1	few	TRBJ1-2	TGTGCCACCAGCAGAGGCCTACAGGGGCTGAAGGAGAACTATGGCTACACCTTC	CATSRGLQGLKENYGYTF
TRBV27	TRBD1	few	TRBJ1-4	TGTGCCAGCACTCCGGGGACAGCTAATGAAAAACTGTTTTTT	CASTPGTANEKLFF
TRBV7-2	.	few	TRBJ2-5	TGTGCCAGCAGCTTAGCGCTCGGGGGAGAGACCCAGTACTTC	CASSLALGGETQYF
TRBV20-1	.	many	TRBJ2-5	TGCAGTGCCCAGAGGGACCGCGAGACCCAGTACTTC	CSAQRDRETQYF
TRBV29-1	.	many	TRBJ2-5	TGCAGCGTTGCGAGGCACCAAGAGACCCAGTACTTC	CSVARHQETQYF
TRBV4-2	.	many	TRBJ1-2	TGTGCCAGCAGCCAAGAGGGGATTTCTAACTATGGCTACACCTTC	CASSQEGISNYGYTF
TRBV18	TRBD2	few	TRBJ2-5	TGTGCCAGCTCACCGAATAGCGGGGGAGAAGAGACCCAGTACTTC	CASSPNSGGEETQYF
TRBV5-1	TRBD1	few	TRBJ1-4	TGCGCCAGCAGCTTGGATAATAGGGGGCCCGCGCTTTTT	CASSLDNRGPALF
TRBV15	.	.	TRBJ2-4	TGTGCCACCAGCAGAGATGATACGGGCTGGAACGGAAACATTCAGTACTTC	CATSRDDTGWNGNIQYF
TRBV9	.	few	TRBJ1-4	TGTGCCAGCAGCGCCCTGGGGGGACAACTTAATGAAAAACTGTTTTTT	CASSALGGQLNEKLFF
TRBV7-6	.	few	TRBJ1-1	TGTGCCAGCAGCCCCCGACATGGAGGGACGAACACTGAAGCTTTCTTT	CASSPRHGGTNTEAFF
TRBV12-3/TRBV12-4	.	many	TRBJ2-3	TGTGCCAGCAGTCAACGGTCGGAGGGCACAGATACGCAGTATTTT	CASSQRSEGTDTQYF
TRBV20-1	.	.	TRBJ2-3	TGCAGTGCTAGGGGGCTGGTGGAGGCCACAGATACGCAGTATTTT	CSARGLVEATDTQYF
TRBV5-1	.	many	TRBJ2-3	TGCGCCAGCAGCCCCCCCCCTTCAGGGACGCAGTATTTT	CASSPPPSGTQYF
TRBV28	.	.	TRBJ1-1	TGTGCCAGCAGTTTAAGGGGTGAAGCTTTCTTT	CASSLRGEAFF
TRBV20-1	.	many	TRBJ1-2	TGCAGTGCTACCTCGGCCACGGCGTTTGGCTATGGCTACACCTTC	CSATSATAFGYGYTF
TRBV15	TRBD1	few	TRBJ1-6	TGTGCCACCAGCAGATTTTCCGGGACAGGGAATTCACCCCTCCACTTT	CATSRFSGTGNSPLHF
TRBV5-4	.	few	TRBJ1-4	TGTGCCAGCAGCGCTAAACAGGGAGGGCATGAAAAACTGTTTTTT	CASSAKQGGHEKLFF